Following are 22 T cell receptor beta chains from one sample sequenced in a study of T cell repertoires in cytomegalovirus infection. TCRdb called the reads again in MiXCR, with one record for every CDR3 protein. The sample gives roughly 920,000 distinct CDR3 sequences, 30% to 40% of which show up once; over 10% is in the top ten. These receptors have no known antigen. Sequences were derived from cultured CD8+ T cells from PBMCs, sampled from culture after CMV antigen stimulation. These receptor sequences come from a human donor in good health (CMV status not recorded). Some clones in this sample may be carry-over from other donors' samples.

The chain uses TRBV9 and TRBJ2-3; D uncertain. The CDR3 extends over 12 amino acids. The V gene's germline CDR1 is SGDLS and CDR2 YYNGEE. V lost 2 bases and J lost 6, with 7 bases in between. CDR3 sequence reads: CASSVPSDTQYF. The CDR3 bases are TGTGCCAGCAGCGTGCCGAGCGATACGCAGTATTTT. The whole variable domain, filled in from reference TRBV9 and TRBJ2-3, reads DSGVTQTPKHLITATGQRVTLRCSPRSGDLSVYWYQQSLDQGLQFLIQYYNGEERAKGNILERFSAQQFPDLHSELNLSSLELGDSALYFCASSVPSDTQYFGPGTRLTVL.

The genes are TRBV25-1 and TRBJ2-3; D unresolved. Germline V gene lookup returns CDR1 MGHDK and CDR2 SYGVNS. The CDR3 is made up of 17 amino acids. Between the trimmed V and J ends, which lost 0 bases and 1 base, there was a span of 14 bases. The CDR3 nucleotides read TGTGCCAGCAGTGAATATGAGAAGGGAATAGGCACAGATACGCAGTATTTT. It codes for CASSEYEKGIGTDTQYF.

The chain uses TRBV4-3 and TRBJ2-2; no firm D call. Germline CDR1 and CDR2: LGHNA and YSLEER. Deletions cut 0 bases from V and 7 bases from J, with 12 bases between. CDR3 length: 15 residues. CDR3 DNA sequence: TGCGCCAGCAGCCAAGATCTCGTGGGAAGCGGGGAGCTGTTTTTT. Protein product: CASSQDLVGSGELFF.

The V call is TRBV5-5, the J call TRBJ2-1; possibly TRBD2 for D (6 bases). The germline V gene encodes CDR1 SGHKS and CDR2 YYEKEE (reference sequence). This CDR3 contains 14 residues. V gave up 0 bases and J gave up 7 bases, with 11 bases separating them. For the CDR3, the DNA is TGTGCCAGCAGCTTGGGCGGGGTGTGGAATGAGCAGTTCTTC. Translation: CASSLGGVWNEQFF.

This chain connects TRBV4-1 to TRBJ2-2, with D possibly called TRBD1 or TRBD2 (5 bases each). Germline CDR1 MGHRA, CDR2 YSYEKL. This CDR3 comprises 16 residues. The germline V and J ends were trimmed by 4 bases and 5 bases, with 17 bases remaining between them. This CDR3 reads CASSLISGQLTGELFF. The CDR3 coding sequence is TGCGCCAGCAGCCTGATATCGGGGCAGCTAACCGGGGAGCTGTTTTTT.

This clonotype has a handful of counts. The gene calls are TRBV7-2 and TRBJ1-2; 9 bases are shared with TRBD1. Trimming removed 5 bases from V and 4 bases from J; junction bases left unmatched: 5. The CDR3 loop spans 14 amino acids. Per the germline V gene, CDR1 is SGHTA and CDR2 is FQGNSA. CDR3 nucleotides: TGTGCCAGCAGCGACCGACAGGGGGGCTATGGCTACACCTTC. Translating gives CASSDRQGGYGYTF.

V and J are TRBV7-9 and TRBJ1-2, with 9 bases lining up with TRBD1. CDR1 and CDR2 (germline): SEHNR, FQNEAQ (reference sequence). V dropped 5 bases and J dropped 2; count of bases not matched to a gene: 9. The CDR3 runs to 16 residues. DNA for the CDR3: TGTGCCAGCAGCCCCGGGACAGGGAACTTGAACTATGGCTACACCTTC. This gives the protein CASSPGTGNLNYGYTF. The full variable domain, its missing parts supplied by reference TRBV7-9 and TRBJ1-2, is DTGVSQNPRHKITKRGQNVTFRCDPISEHNRLYWYRQTLGQGPEFLTYFQNEAQLEKSRLLSDRFSAERPKGSFSTLEIQRTEQGDSAMYLCASSPGTGNLNYGYTFGSGTRLTVV.

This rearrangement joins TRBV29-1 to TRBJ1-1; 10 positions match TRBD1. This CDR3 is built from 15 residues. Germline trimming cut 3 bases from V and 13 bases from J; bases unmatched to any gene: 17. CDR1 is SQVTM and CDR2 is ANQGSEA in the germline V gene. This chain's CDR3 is CSVDLLTGGRVKLFF. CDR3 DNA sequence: TGCAGCGTTGACCTTTTGACAGGGGGCCGGGTGAAGCTTTTCTTT.

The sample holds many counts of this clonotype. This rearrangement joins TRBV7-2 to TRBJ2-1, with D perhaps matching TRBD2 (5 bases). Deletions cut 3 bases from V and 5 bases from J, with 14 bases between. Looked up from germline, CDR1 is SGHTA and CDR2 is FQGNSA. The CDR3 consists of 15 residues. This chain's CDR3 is CASSFSPRVHNEQFF. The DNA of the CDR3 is TGTGCCAGCAGCTTTTCCCCGAGGGTGCACAATGAGCAGTTCTTC.

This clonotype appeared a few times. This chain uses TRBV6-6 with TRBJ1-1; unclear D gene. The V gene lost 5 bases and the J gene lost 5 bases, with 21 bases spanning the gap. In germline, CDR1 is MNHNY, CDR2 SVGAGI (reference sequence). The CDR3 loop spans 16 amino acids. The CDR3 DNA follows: TGTGCCAGCAGTCTATACAAAACTAAGGATGGGACTGAAGCTTTCTTT. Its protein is CASSLYKTKDGTEAFF.

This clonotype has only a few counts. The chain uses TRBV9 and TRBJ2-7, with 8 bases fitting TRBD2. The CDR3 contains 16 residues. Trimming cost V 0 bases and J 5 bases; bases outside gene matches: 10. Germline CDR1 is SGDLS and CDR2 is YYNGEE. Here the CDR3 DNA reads TGTGCCAGCAGCGTAGCAGGACTAGCCAGAGGAGACGAGCAGTACGTC. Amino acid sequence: CASSVAGLARGDEQYV.

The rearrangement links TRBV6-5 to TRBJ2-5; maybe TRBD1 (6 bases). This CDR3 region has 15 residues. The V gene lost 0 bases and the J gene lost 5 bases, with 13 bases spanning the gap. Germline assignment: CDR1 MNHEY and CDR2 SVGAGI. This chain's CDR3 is CASSYSSSRGETQYF. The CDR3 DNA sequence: TGTGCCAGCAGTTACTCGAGTAGTAGGGGGGAGACCCAGTACTTC.

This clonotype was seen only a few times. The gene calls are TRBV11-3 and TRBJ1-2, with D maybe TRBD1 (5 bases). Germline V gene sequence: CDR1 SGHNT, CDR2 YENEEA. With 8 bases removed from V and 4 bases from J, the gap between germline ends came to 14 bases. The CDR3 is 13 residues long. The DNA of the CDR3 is TGTGCCAGCGCCCAAAGGGGTGGCTATGGCTACACCTTC. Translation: CASAQRGGYGYTF. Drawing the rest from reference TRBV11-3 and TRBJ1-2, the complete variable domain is EAGVVQSPRYKIIEKKQPVAFWCNPISGHNTLYWYLQNLGQGPELLIRYENEEAVDDSQLPKDRFSAERLKGVDSTLKIQPAELGDSAVYLCASAQRGGYGYTFGSGTRLTVV.

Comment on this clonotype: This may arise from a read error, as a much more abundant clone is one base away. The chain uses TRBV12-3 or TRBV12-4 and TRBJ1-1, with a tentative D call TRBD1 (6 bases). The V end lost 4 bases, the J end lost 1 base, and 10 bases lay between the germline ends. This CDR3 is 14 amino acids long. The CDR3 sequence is CASSWTATNTEAFF. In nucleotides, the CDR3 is TGTGCCAGCAGTTGGACAGCTACGAACACTGAAGCTTTCTTT.

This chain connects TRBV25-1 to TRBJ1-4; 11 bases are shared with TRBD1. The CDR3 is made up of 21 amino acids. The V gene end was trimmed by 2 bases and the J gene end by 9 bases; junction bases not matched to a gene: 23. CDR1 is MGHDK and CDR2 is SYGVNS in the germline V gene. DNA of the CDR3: TGTGCCAGCAGTGAACCCCCCTACACCTCCGGGACAGGGGGTGAAATACAAAAACTGTTTTTT. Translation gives CASSEPPYTSGTGGEIQKLFF.

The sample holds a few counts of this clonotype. The CDR3 DNA sequence: TGTGCCAGCATGGAGTACAGCTCCTACAATGAGCAGTTCTTC. Amino acid sequence: CASMEYSSYNEQFF. The rearrangement uses TRBV6-2 or TRBV6-3 and TRBJ2-1; D remains unclear. CDR1 is MNHEY, CDR2 SVGEGT, per germline. V was shortened by 7 bases and J by 0 bases, with 10 bases between the two germline ends. This CDR3 has 14 amino acids.

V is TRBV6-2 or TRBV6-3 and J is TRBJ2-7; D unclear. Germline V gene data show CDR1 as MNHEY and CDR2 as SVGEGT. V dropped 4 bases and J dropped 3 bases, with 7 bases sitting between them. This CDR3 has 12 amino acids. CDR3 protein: CASSSKIYEQYV. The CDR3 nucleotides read TGTGCCAGCAGTTCAAAAATCTACGAGCAGTACGTC.

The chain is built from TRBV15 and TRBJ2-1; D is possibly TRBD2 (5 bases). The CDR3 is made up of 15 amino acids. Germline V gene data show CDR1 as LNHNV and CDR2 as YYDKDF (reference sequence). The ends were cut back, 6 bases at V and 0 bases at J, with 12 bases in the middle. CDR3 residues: CATRLTGSSYNEQFF. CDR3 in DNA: TGTGCCACCAGGCTAACTGGGAGCTCCTACAATGAGCAGTTCTTC.

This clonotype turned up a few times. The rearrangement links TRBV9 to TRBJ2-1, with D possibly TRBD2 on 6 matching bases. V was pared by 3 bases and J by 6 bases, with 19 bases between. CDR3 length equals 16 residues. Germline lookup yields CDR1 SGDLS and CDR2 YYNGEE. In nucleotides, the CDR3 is TGTGCCAGCAGCGCTAGGTGGAGGGGTCCTGTCAATGAGCAGTTCTTC. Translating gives CASSARWRGPVNEQFF.

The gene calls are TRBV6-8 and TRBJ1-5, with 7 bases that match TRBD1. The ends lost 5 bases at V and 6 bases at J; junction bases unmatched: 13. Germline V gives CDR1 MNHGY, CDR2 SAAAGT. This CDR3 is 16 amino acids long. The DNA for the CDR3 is TGTGCCAGCAGTGAGCTCGACAGGGTGGTCCGTCAGCCCCAGCATTTT. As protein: CASSELDRVVRQPQHF.

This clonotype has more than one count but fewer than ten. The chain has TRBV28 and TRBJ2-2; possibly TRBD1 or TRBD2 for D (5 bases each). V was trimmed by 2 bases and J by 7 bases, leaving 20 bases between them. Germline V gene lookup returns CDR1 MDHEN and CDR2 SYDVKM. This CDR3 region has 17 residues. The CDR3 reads CASSLGWTGTSYGELFF. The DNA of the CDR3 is TGTGCCAGCAGTTTAGGCTGGACCGGGACCTCATACGGGGAGCTGTTTTTT.

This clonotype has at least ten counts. The CDR3 coding sequence is TGTGCCAGCAGCTTAGACCGGGGGCGGCGGGAGCAGTACTTC. This gives the protein CASSLDRGRREQYF. The chain employs TRBV7-9 and TRBJ2-7; either TRBD1 or TRBD2 may supply D (6 bases each). The CDR3 sequence is 14 residues long. The ends were cut back, 1 base at V and 7 bases at J, with 14 bases in the middle. CDR1 and CDR2 (germline): SEHNR, FQNEAQ (reference sequence).